Below are 32 T cell receptor beta chains sequenced from a single sample in a study of blood T cell repertoires in COVID-19. Only in-frame clones appear in the TCRdb table, and some are missing; sequencing was by immunoSEQ multiplex PCR. The table includes roughly 150,000 clones, around 80% detected once. Sequencing was performed on peripheral blood. Every receptor here comes from a man in his 60s with active or convalescent COVID-19.

V gene TRBV19 combines with J gene TRBJ1-5; 10 bases are a match to TRBD1. The V gene end was trimmed by 10 bases and the J gene end by 3 bases; junction bases not matched to a gene: 9. The CDR3 covers 15 residues. From germline, CDR1 is LNHDA and CDR2 SQIVND (reference sequence). The CDR3 is CATHSGQGNNQPQHF. The CDR3 bases are TGTGCCACCCACTCGGGACAGGGGAACAATCAGCCCCAGCATTTT.

This rearrangement joins TRBV6-5 to TRBJ1-1; D may be TRBD1 (5 bases). The CDR3 spans 15 residues. The germline V and J ends were trimmed by 0 bases and 1 base, with 9 bases remaining between them. CDR1 and CDR2 from the germline V gene are MNHEY and SVGAGI. The CDR3 DNA sequence: TGTGCCAGCAGTTACTCACTTGGACAGAACACTGAAGCTTTCTTT. It specifies CASSYSLGQNTEAFF.

The chain has TRBV25-1 and TRBJ2-5; D is undetermined. V lost 2 bases and J 2 bases, leaving 9 bases between the germline ends. This CDR3 has 14 residues. The germline CDR1 and CDR2 sequences are MGHDK and SYGVNS. The CDR3 bases are TGTGCCAGCAGTGAAGCGAGAGGACAAGAGACCCAGTACTTC. It codes for CASSEARGQETQYF.

This chain links TRBV28 with TRBJ2-7; TRBD1 might be the D (6 bases). CDR1 is MDHEN and CDR2 is SYDVKM in the germline V gene. CDR3 length: 15 residues. The V gene lost 5 bases and the J gene lost 2 bases, with 16 bases spanning the gap. CDR3 sequence reads: CASSPIDGTTYEQYF. CDR3 nucleotide sequence: TGTGCCAGCAGTCCTATCGACGGGACAACCTACGAGCAGTACTTC.

This clone has only one observation. V is TRBV7-9 and J is TRBJ2-1; D gene ambiguous. The germline V gene has CDR1 SEHNR and CDR2 FQNEAQ (reference sequence). V lost 4 bases, J lost 9 bases, and 19 bases lay in between. The CDR3 has 15 amino acids. CDR3 DNA: TGTGCCAGCAGCTGCCCAAAAGGATTCTGCGGTGAGCAGTTCTTC. This gives the protein CASSCPKGFCGEQFF.

V gene TRBV7-9 combines with J gene TRBJ2-7, with TRBD1 as a possible D gene (6 bases). Germline V gene lookup returns CDR1 SEHNR and CDR2 FQNEAQ (reference sequence). Trimming shortened V by 3 bases and J by 5 bases, and 14 bases separated the two germline ends. The CDR3 is 14 amino acids. CDR3 sequence: CASSFGQGMDEQYF. CDR3 nucleotide sequence: TGTGCCAGCAGCTTTGGCCAGGGGATGGACGAGCAGTACTTC. The whole variable domain, filled in from reference TRBV7-9 and TRBJ2-7, reads DTGVSQNPRHKITKRGQNVTFRCDPISEHNRLYWYRQTLGQGPEFLTYFQNEAQLEKSRLLSDRFSAERPKGSFSTLEIQRTEQGDSAMYLCASSFGQGMDEQYFGPGTRLTVT.

The chain recombines TRBV7-9 with TRBJ2-3; D is possibly TRBD2 (5 bases). V was shortened by 2 bases and J by 0 bases, with 12 bases between the two germline ends. The CDR3 has 16 amino acids. CDR1 is SEHNR, CDR2 FQNEAQ, per germline (reference sequence). Written as DNA, the CDR3 is TGTGCCAGCAGCTTAAGCGGCAGGTCAAGCACAGATACGCAGTATTTT. Amino acid sequence: CASSLSGRSSTDTQYF.

This rearrangement joins TRBV19 to TRBJ2-2; 10 bases align to TRBD1. The CDR3 consists of 15 residues. Germline V lookup: CDR1 LNHDA, CDR2 SQIVND (reference sequence). J gave up 3 bases and V 10 bases, and 8 bases lay outside the gene matches. The CDR3 reads CATRPGTGDTGELFF. The DNA of the CDR3 is TGTGCCACCCGACCTGGGACAGGGGACACCGGGGAGCTGTTTTTT. Full variable domain (outside the CDR3, taken from reference TRBV19 and TRBJ2-2): DGGITQSPKYLFRKEGQNVTLSCEQNLNHDAMYWYRQDPGQGLRLIYYSQIVNDFQKGDIAEGYSVSREKKESFPLTVTSAQKNPTAFYLCATRPGTGDTGELFFGEGSRLTVL.

In its sample, this clone was seen a few times. The V gene is TRBV7-6, the J gene TRBJ2-3; TRBD1 aligns across 7 bases. Per germline, CDR1 SGHVS and CDR2 FNYEAQ. The V segment lost 6 bases and the J segment 4 bases; nucleotides outside the gene matches: 7. CDR3 length: 14 residues. CDR3 in DNA: TGTGCCAGCAGTCCTCAGACAGGGTCAGATACGCAGTATTTT. Protein sequence: CASSPQTGSDTQYF.

The chain is built from TRBV6-1 and TRBJ2-3; D is possibly TRBD2 (5 bases). Per the germline V gene, CDR1 is MNHNS and CDR2 is SASEGT. V was pared by 7 bases and J by 5 bases, with 10 bases between. The CDR3 extends over 12 amino acids. The CDR3 coding sequence is TGTGCCAGCAAGAAAGAGGGAGATACGCAGTATTTT. It codes for CASKKEGDTQYF.

This chain links TRBV5-1 with TRBJ2-2; 9 positions match TRBD2. CDR1 and CDR2 from the germline V gene are SGHRS and YFSETQ. Trimming took 4 bases from V and 1 from J; bases not matched to a gene: 2. This CDR3 is built from 15 residues. For the CDR3, the DNA is TGCGCCAGCAGCGGAGCGGGGGGGAACACCGGGGAGCTGTTTTTT. It yields the protein CASSGAGGNTGELFF.

V and J are TRBV7-9 and TRBJ2-3, with a tentative D call TRBD1 (5 bases). This CDR3 comprises 14 residues. V was pared by 4 bases and J by 4 bases, with 12 bases between. Germline V gives CDR1 SEHNR, CDR2 FQNEAQ (reference sequence). CDR3 DNA: TGTGCCAGCAGCTCACCTCAGGGCCCAGATACGCAGTATTTT. Protein product: CASSSPQGPDTQYF.

The V gene is TRBV12-3 or TRBV12-4, the J gene TRBJ1-5; no firm D call. The CDR3 is 13 amino acids. The ends were cut back, 6 bases at V and 5 bases at J, with 11 bases in the middle. CDR3 coding DNA: TGTGCCAGCAGCCCTCAGTATGATCAGCCCCAGCATTTT. As protein: CASSPQYDQPQHF.

This clone was counted between two and nine times. This rearrangement joins TRBV5-1 to TRBJ2-5, with 8 bases that match TRBD2. The CDR3 is 15 amino acids. The V gene's germline CDR1 is SGHRS and CDR2 YFSETQ. The V gene end was trimmed by 2 bases and the J gene end by 3 bases; junction bases not matched to a gene: 6. CDR3 residues: CASSFGIAGKETQYF. The CDR3 DNA follows: TGCGCCAGCAGCTTTGGGATAGCGGGGAAAGAGACCCAGTACTTC.

V and J are TRBV6-5 and TRBJ1-2; 7 nucleotides agree with TRBD1. The CDR3 sequence is 13 residues long. The ends lost 6 bases at V and 6 bases at J; junction bases unmatched: 7. Looked up from germline, CDR1 is MNHEY and CDR2 is SVGAGI. Here the CDR3 DNA reads TGTGCCAGCAGCCCACAGGGGAGGAATGGCTACACCTTC. It translates to CASSPQGRNGYTF.

This chain joins TRBV9 and TRBJ2-1; D may be TRBD2 (5 bases). CDR3 length: 14 residues. V lost 2 bases and J lost 3, with 9 bases in between. Germline V CDR1 and CDR2: SGDLS, YYNGEE. CDR3 region: CASSVSSDYNEQFF. DNA for the CDR3: TGTGCCAGCAGCGTCAGTAGCGACTACAATGAGCAGTTCTTC.

This clone occurred a few times. The chain links TRBV5-4 to TRBJ1-2; TRBD1 aligns across 7 bases. The V gene's germline CDR1 is SGHNT and CDR2 YYREEE (reference sequence). V lost 0 bases, J lost 6 bases, and 2 bases stayed unmatched. The CDR3 sequence is 13 residues long. CDR3 nucleotide sequence: TGTGCCAGCAGCTTGGTAGGGGGCAATGGCTACACCTTC. It is translated as CASSLVGGNGYTF.

The chain is built from TRBV12-3 or TRBV12-4 and TRBJ2-1; unclear D gene. Trimming removed 2 bases at V and 12 bases at J, with 11 bases between. The CDR3 is 12 amino acids. Here the CDR3 reads CASSLSLGGQFF. The CDR3 region has the DNA TGTGCCAGCAGTTTAAGTCTAGGTGGGCAGTTCTTC.

The J gene is TRBJ2-1, the V gene TRBV5-6, with 10 nucleotides matching TRBD2. The germline CDR1 and CDR2 sequences are SGHDT and YYEEEE. The CDR3 is made up of 17 amino acids. Trimming at V came to 0 bases and at J to 4 bases, leaving 7 bases not matched to a gene. The CDR3 is CASSLVRLAGAYNEQFF. As DNA, the CDR3 is TGTGCCAGCAGCTTGGTGAGGCTAGCGGGAGCTTACAATGAGCAGTTCTTC.

The chain joins TRBV5-4 to TRBJ1-6, with 9 positions matching TRBD1. The CDR3 consists of 15 residues. With 3 bases clipped from V and 7 bases from J, the junction kept 5 bases outside the gene matches. Germline values: CDR1 SGHNT, CDR2 YYREEE (reference sequence). The CDR3 sequence is CASSSGDRANSPLHF. CDR3 bases: TGTGCCAGCAGCTCGGGGGACAGGGCAAATTCACCCCTCCACTTT.

The chain links TRBV19 to TRBJ1-6; D unclear. The CDR3 extends over 14 amino acids. Trimming left V 0 bases short and J 10 bases short, with 10 bases between. Germline-derived CDR1 and CDR2 are LNHDA and SQIVND (reference sequence). The CDR3 spells CASSIEGSRSPLHF. The CDR3 DNA sequence: TGTGCCAGTAGTATAGAGGGGAGTCGGTCACCCCTCCACTTT.

This sequence joins TRBV29-1 and TRBJ2-7; 8 bases match TRBD1. Germline V gene data show CDR1 as SQVTM and CDR2 as ANQGSEA. J was trimmed by 2 bases and V by 7 bases; bases with no gene match: 4. The CDR3 has 12 residues. In DNA, the CDR3 is TGCAGCGCCCTGGGACAGGCCTACGAGCAGTACTTC. Translating it yields CSALGQAYEQYF.

This clone was seen only once. The chain employs TRBV24-1 and TRBJ2-2; D not certain. Trimming cost V 7 bases and J 6 bases, with 11 bases left between them. The germline V gene encodes CDR1 KGHDR and CDR2 SFDVKD. There are 13 residues in the CDR3. The CDR3 protein is CATSLSFSGELFF. CDR3 in DNA: TGTGCCACCAGCCTATCCTTCTCCGGGGAGCTGTTTTTT.

The sample holds a few counts of this clone. This sequence joins TRBV12-3 or TRBV12-4 and TRBJ1-1; a possible D gene is TRBD1 (6 bases). The CDR3 covers 13 residues. V lost 2 bases to trimming and J lost 4 bases, with 8 bases between them. CDR3 DNA sequence: TGTGCCAGCAGTTTAAGGGGGGGCACTGAAGCTTTCTTT. Protein product: CASSLRGGTEAFF.

This rearrangement joins TRBV29-1 to TRBJ2-2; 14 bases fit TRBD2. Germline trimming cut 5 bases from V and 5 bases from J; bases unmatched to any gene: 7. This CDR3 region has 16 residues. Germline V lookup: CDR1 SQVTM, CDR2 ANQGSEA. CDR3 residues: CSVPGLAGVGTGELFF. Written as DNA, the CDR3 is TGCAGCGTTCCGGGACTAGCGGGGGTAGGGACCGGGGAGCTGTTTTTT.

The chain employs TRBV5-1 and TRBJ2-2; 12 nucleotides align to TRBD2. V lost 2 bases, J lost 7 bases, and 6 bases stayed unmatched. The CDR3 consists of 16 residues. The germline CDR1 and CDR2 sequences are SGHRS and YFSETQ. The CDR3 coding sequence is TGCGCCAGCAGCTTCTCTAGCGGGAGGGCCGGCGGGGAGCTGTTTTTT. Its protein product is CASSFSSGRAGGELFF.

This clone has more than one count but fewer than ten. The CDR3 coding sequence is TGTGCCAGCAGTTACAACCACGACGGGAGGACTGAAGCTTTCTTT. Encoded protein: CASSYNHDGRTEAFF. V gene TRBV6-5 combines with J gene TRBJ1-1; D unclear. Trimming took 2 bases from V and 5 from J, leaving 15 bases between them. The CDR3 sequence is 15 residues long. Looked up from germline, CDR1 is MNHEY and CDR2 is SVGAGI.

This chain connects TRBV19 to TRBJ2-5; 9 bases match TRBD2. J was trimmed by 5 bases and V by 6 bases; bases with no gene match: 13. Germline CDR1 and CDR2: LNHDA and SQIVND (reference sequence). The CDR3 loop spans 16 amino acids. The CDR3 region is CASSPRLAAGQETQYF. The CDR3 DNA reads TGTGCCAGTAGCCCCAGACTAGCGGCGGGCCAGGAGACCCAGTACTTC.

V gene TRBV11-2 combines with J gene TRBJ2-1; a possible D gene is TRBD2 (6 bases). This CDR3 has 14 residues. Per germline, CDR1 SGHAT and CDR2 FQNNGV. Deletions cut 5 bases from V and 3 bases from J, with 11 bases between. In DNA form, the CDR3 reads TGTGCCAGCAGCGCCCGGGGGAACTACAATGAGCAGTTCTTC. It specifies CASSARGNYNEQFF.

The gene calls are TRBV2 and TRBJ1-1; 10 bases line up with TRBD1. From germline, CDR1 is SNHLY and CDR2 FYNNEI. The CDR3 runs to 15 residues. V lost 4 bases and J lost 4; bases outside the gene matches: 6. Here the CDR3 reads CASSVTGGGSTEAFF. In DNA, the CDR3 is TGTGCCAGCAGTGTGACAGGGGGCGGGAGCACTGAAGCTTTCTTT.

The chain uses TRBV3-1 (or the pseudogene TRBV3-2) and TRBJ2-1, with a weak D call TRBD2 (6 bases). V lost 4 bases and J lost 9, with 13 bases in between. The CDR3 is made up of 13 amino acids. Germline V gives CDR1 LGHDT, CDR2 YNNKEL (reference sequence). The DNA for the CDR3 is TGTGCCAGCAGCCCCCTTACTAGCATTGAGCAGTTCTTC. This codes for CASSPLTSIEQFF.

The CDR3 DNA reads TGTGCCAGCAGCCCCGCAGAGACAAATTTCAATGAGCAGTTCTTC. Translating gives CASSPAETNFNEQFF. The gene calls are TRBV11-2 and TRBJ2-1; no firm D call. Looked up from germline, CDR1 is SGHAT and CDR2 is FQNNGV. V was clipped by 5 bases and J by 6 bases, with 17 bases between them. This CDR3 spans 15 amino acids.